This passage covers 27 T cell receptor beta chains from one sample sequenced in a study of blood T cell repertoires in COVID-19. TCRdb's copy holds only in-frame clones and misses some; the assay was immunoSEQ multiplex PCR. The data contain fewer than 130,000 clones, roughly 80% of them singletons. The sample comprised peripheral blood. The origin of the receptors is a man aged 65 to 85 with active or convalescent COVID-19.

The V call is TRBV2, the J call TRBJ2-7; D might be TRBD1 (5 bases). The CDR3 consists of 13 residues. From germline, CDR1 is SNHLY and CDR2 FYNNEI. Trimming stripped 2 bases from V and 2 bases from J, with 7 bases between. The CDR3: CASSEQGTYEQYF. The CDR3 DNA sequence: TGTGCCAGCAGTGAACAGGGTACCTACGAGCAGTACTTC. The entire variable domain, with the rest obtained from reference TRBV2 and TRBJ2-7, is as follows: EPEVTQTPSHQVTQMGQEVILRCVPISNHLYFYWYRQILGQKVEFLVSFYNNEISEKSEIFDDQFSVERPDGSNFTLKIRSTKLEDSAMYFCASSEQGTYEQYFGPGTRLTVT.

The rearrangement links TRBV7-6 to TRBJ1-2; possibly TRBD1 for D (6 bases). Trimming left V 4 bases short and J 8 bases short, with 20 bases between. This CDR3 contains 15 residues. The germline gives CDR1 SGHVS, CDR2 FNYEAQ. CDR3 nucleotides: TGTGCCAGCAGCTACCTCCCCACAGGGCCTAGCGGCTACACCTTC. Its protein is CASSYLPTGPSGYTF.

This chain uses TRBV18 with TRBJ2-1; 8 bases align to TRBD1. V lost 3 bases to trimming and J lost 5 bases; unmatched junction nucleotides: 6. This CDR3 contains 15 residues. Per the germline V gene, CDR1 is KGHSH and CDR2 is LQKENI. The CDR3 loop reads CASSPAGQANNEQFF. Written as DNA, the CDR3 is TGTGCCAGCTCACCCGCGGGACAGGCCAACAATGAGCAGTTCTTC.

The chain uses TRBV15 and TRBJ1-5; 11 bases fit TRBD1. V lost 2 bases to trimming and J lost 5 bases; unmatched junction nucleotides: 2. Germline values: CDR1 LNHNV, CDR2 YYDKDF (reference sequence). The CDR3 is made up of 15 amino acids. CDR3 amino acids: CATSRRTGGDQPQHF. The CDR3 nucleotides read TGTGCCACCAGCAGACGGACAGGGGGCGATCAGCCCCAGCATTTT.

The chain couples TRBV24-1 to TRBJ1-4, with D hard to call. The CDR3 covers 15 residues. Between the trimmed V and J ends, which lost 2 bases and 5 bases, there was a span of 11 bases. Germline CDR1 and CDR2: KGHDR and SFDVKD. CDR3 protein: CATSDSPLRNEKLFF. The CDR3 DNA is TGTGCCACCAGTGATTCTCCGCTGAGGAATGAAAAACTGTTTTTT.

CDR3 DNA sequence: TGTGCCAGCAGTCGCCCGGGTTCCTACCCCGCTGAAGCTTTCTTT. Translated, it gives CASSRPGSYPAEAFF. The chain carries TRBV28 and TRBJ1-1; unclear D gene. Germline V CDR1 and CDR2: MDHEN, SYDVKM. V lost 5 bases and J 6 bases, leaving 19 bases between the germline ends. This CDR3 is 15 amino acids long.

A single count supports this clone. The genes are TRBV10-3 and TRBJ1-1; tentatively, D is TRBD1 (5 bases). V was cut by 0 bases and J by 0 bases, with 23 bases left in between. The CDR3 covers 20 residues. Germline CDR1 ENHRY, CDR2 SYGVKD. The CDR3 sequence is CAISESRGGVGPQMNTEAFF. The CDR3 coding sequence is TGTGCCATCAGTGAGTCCCGTGGAGGGGTTGGGCCCCAGATGAACACTGAAGCTTTCTTT.

The sample holds a few counts of this clone. This chain joins TRBV6-5 and TRBJ1-6, with 7 bases lining up with TRBD1. CDR1 is MNHEY and CDR2 is SVGAGI in the germline V gene. This CDR3 region has 14 residues. Trimming at V came to 5 bases and at J to 7 bases, leaving 5 bases not matched to a gene. Here the CDR3 reads CASSTTGTNSPLHF. The CDR3 bases are TGTGCCAGCAGTACGACAGGGACCAATTCACCCCTCCACTTT.

The rearrangement joins TRBV3-1 (or the pseudogene TRBV3-2) to TRBJ2-5, with 11 bases aligning to TRBD1. The CDR3 extends over 15 amino acids. Germline V gives CDR1 LGHDT, CDR2 YNNKEL (reference sequence). V lost 0 bases to trimming and J lost 13 bases; unmatched junction nucleotides: 10. CDR3 residues: CASSQDLGQGEVAYF. The CDR3 bases are TGTGCCAGCAGCCAAGATCTGGGACAGGGGGAAGTGGCGTACTTC.

The chain joins TRBV19 to TRBJ1-5; TRBD1 matches 9 bases. The CDR3 length is 15 residues. Unmatched junction bases numbered 6, after V lost 7 bases and J lost 2 bases. The germline V gene encodes CDR1 LNHDA and CDR2 SQIVND (reference sequence). CDR3 bases: TGTGCCAGTATGATTACAGGGGGCCGCAATCAGCCCCAGCATTTT. This translates into CASMITGGRNQPQHF.

The V call is TRBV4-1, the J call TRBJ2-1; 7 bases agree with TRBD2. CDR1 MGHRA and CDR2 YSYEKL come from the germline V gene. The junction had 10 bases not matched to a gene; V was cut back by 5 bases and J by 0 bases. The CDR3 extends over 17 amino acids. The CDR3 DNA follows: TGCGCCAGCAGCGGGACTACCACCCGTGGCTCCTACAATGAGCAGTTCTTC. Encoded protein: CASSGTTTRGSYNEQFF.

The rearrangement joins TRBV19 to TRBJ2-7, with a weak D call TRBD2 (5 bases). This CDR3 is built from 13 residues. Germline loops: CDR1 LNHDA, CDR2 SQIVND (reference sequence). The V gene lost 5 bases and the J gene lost 7 bases, with 15 bases spanning the gap. The CDR3 sequence is CASSPRGLGEQYF. CDR3 DNA sequence: TGTGCCAGTAGTCCTCGGGGTCTGGGGGAGCAGTACTTC.

This clone was seen only a few times. The gene calls are TRBV6-6 and TRBJ2-7; 9 positions match TRBD1. V lost 4 bases and J lost 5; bases outside the gene matches: 9. Looked up from germline, CDR1 is MNHNY and CDR2 is SVGAGI (reference sequence). The CDR3 runs to 15 residues. Here the CDR3 DNA reads TGTGCCAGCAGTTTACAGGGGGCGAGTAGGGACGAGCAGTACTTC. Its protein is CASSLQGASRDEQYF.

The chain links TRBV7-2 to TRBJ2-5; the D gene is possibly TRBD2 (6 bases). V lost 1 base, J lost 5 bases, and 14 bases lay in between. CDR3 length: 15 residues. Germline V gene data show CDR1 as SGHTA and CDR2 as FQGNSA. The DNA of the CDR3 is TGTGCCAGCAGCTTAGACTCGGGAGCCCGGGAGACCCAGTACTTC. It specifies CASSLDSGARETQYF.

This sequence joins TRBV7-9 and TRBJ2-5; maybe TRBD1 (8 bases). The CDR3 totals 15 residues. Germline values: CDR1 SEHNR, CDR2 FQNEAQ (reference sequence). V was clipped by 2 bases and J by 4 bases, with 14 bases between them. The CDR3 DNA reads TGTGCCAGCAGCTTACAGACAGGGGAGGGAGAGACCCAGTACTTC. Residues: CASSLQTGEGETQYF. Combining the CDR3 with reference TRBV7-9 and TRBJ2-5 gives the whole variable domain DTGVSQNPRHKITKRGQNVTFRCDPISEHNRLYWYRQTLGQGPEFLTYFQNEAQLEKSRLLSDRFSAERPKGSFSTLEIQRTEQGDSAMYLCASSLQTGEGETQYFGPGTRLLVL.

This clone has just a few counts. The gene calls are TRBV6-1 and TRBJ2-7; D is possibly TRBD2 (6 bases). Germline V lookup: CDR1 MNHNS, CDR2 SASEGT. This CDR3 has 16 amino acids. The V and J ends lost 4 bases and 3 bases respectively, with 19 bases between them. The chain's CDR3 is CASSGGTYTSLYEQYF. The CDR3 DNA is TGTGCCAGCAGTGGAGGGACTTATACTTCCCTCTACGAGCAGTACTTC.

The rearrangement links TRBV12-3 or TRBV12-4 to TRBJ1-3; D is unresolved. V was trimmed by 4 bases and J by 4 bases, leaving 5 bases between them. The CDR3 has 12 amino acids. CDR3 in DNA: TGTGCCAGCAGTTCCCTAGGAAACACCATATATTTT. As protein: CASSSLGNTIYF.

The chain links TRBV5-6 to TRBJ1-2, with TRBD1 identical over 9 bases. From germline, CDR1 is SGHDT and CDR2 YYEEEE. The V and J ends lost 4 bases and 7 bases, in that order; junction bases with no gene match: 8. The CDR3 loop spans 14 amino acids. This chain's CDR3 is CASSRTGGLRGYTF. CDR3 coding DNA: TGTGCCAGCAGCCGAACAGGGGGCCTACGTGGCTACACCTTC. The whole variable domain, filled in from reference TRBV5-6 and TRBJ1-2, reads DAGVTQSPTHLIKTRGQQVTLRCSPKSGHDTVSWYQQALGQGPQFIFQYYEEEERQRGNFPDRFSGHQFPNYSSELNVNALLLGDSALYLCASSRTGGLRGYTFGSGTRLTVV.

The chain links TRBV4-2 to TRBJ2-1, with a possible D match to TRBD2 (5 bases). This CDR3 contains 14 residues. V was pared by 1 base and J by 4 bases, with 8 bases between. The germline V gene encodes CDR1 LGHNA and CDR2 YNFKEQ. The CDR3 spells CASSQGGGYNEQFF. Written as DNA, the CDR3 is TGTGCCAGCAGCCAAGGAGGAGGATACAATGAGCAGTTCTTC.

This chain uses TRBV5-4 with TRBJ1-6; TRBD1 matches at 8 bases. Germline V CDR1 and CDR2: SGHNT, YYREEE (reference sequence). CDR3 length equals 14 residues. Trimming cost V 4 bases and J 7 bases; bases outside gene matches: 4. CDR3: CASSPTGGNSPLHF. As DNA, the CDR3 is TGTGCCAGCAGCCCAACAGGGGGGAATTCACCCCTCCACTTT.

The rearrangement uses TRBV7-2 and TRBJ1-6; D remains unclear. This CDR3 contains 15 residues. CDR1 and CDR2 (germline): SGHTA, FQGNSA. With 1 base removed from V and 4 bases from J, the gap between germline ends came to 8 bases. In nucleotides, the CDR3 is TGTGCCAGCAGCTTAGGGGAGGGATATAATTCACCCCTCCACTTT. Translation gives CASSLGEGYNSPLHF.

V is TRBV5-5 and J is TRBJ1-2; D is undetermined. The CDR3 runs 14 residues. CDR1 and CDR2 from the germline V gene are SGHKS and YYEKEE (reference sequence). Trimming pared 4 bases from V and 0 bases from J, leaving 10 bases between. The CDR3 DNA sequence: TGTGCCAGCAGCATCCCCCATGCTAACTATGGCTACACCTTC. Amino acids: CASSIPHANYGYTF.

The chain has TRBV2 and TRBJ1-5; 7 bases agree with TRBD1. Germline V CDR1 and CDR2: SNHLY, FYNNEI. The length of the CDR3 is 15 residues. V shed 4 bases and J 7 bases; nucleotides not matched to a gene: 10. The DNA for the CDR3 is TGTGCCAGCAGTGCGTCACAGGGGTTAATACAGCCCCAGCATTTT. Translation gives CASSASQGLIQPQHF.

This clone was picked up a small number of times. The chain's CDR3 is CASSLGGTGHLGYTF. The CDR3 bases are TGTGCCAGCAGCTTGGGGGGGACAGGGCACCTTGGCTACACCTTC. V and J are TRBV5-5 and TRBJ1-2; 9 bases match TRBD1. The germline gives CDR1 SGHKS, CDR2 YYEKEE (reference sequence). The ends lost 0 bases at V and 7 bases at J; junction bases unmatched: 7. This CDR3 is 15 amino acids long.

The rearrangement joins TRBV9 to TRBJ2-1; TRBD1 agrees at 10 bases. Germline V CDR1 and CDR2: SGDLS, YYNGEE. This CDR3 is 16 amino acids long. The V gene end was trimmed by 2 bases and the J gene end by 8 bases; junction bases not matched to a gene: 10. CDR3 region: CASSVSVAGTGDEQFF. The CDR3 DNA reads as TGTGCCAGCAGCGTGTCCGTAGCGGGGACAGGGGATGAGCAGTTCTTC.

This chain uses TRBV19 with TRBJ2-1; 12 bases align to TRBD2. CDR1 and CDR2 from the germline V gene are LNHDA and SQIVND (reference sequence). J gave up 1 base and V 4 bases, and 2 bases lay outside the gene matches. This CDR3 comprises 16 residues. CDR3 bases: TGTGCCAGTAGTACACTAGCGGGAGGATCCTACAATGAGCAGTTCTTC. Its translation is CASSTLAGGSYNEQFF.

In this sample, this clone turned up once. The chain employs TRBV2 and TRBJ2-2; possibly TRBD2 for D (6 bases). V was shortened by 3 bases and J by 6 bases, with 14 bases between the two germline ends. The germline gives CDR1 SNHLY, CDR2 FYNNEI. CDR3 length: 15 residues. This CDR3 is CASSDVLALSGELFF. The CDR3 DNA sequence: TGTGCCAGCAGTGATGTACTAGCCCTTTCCGGGGAGCTGTTTTTT.